What follows are 2 T cell receptor beta chains derived from one specimen sequenced in a study of technical replicates of blood from a handful of donors. Sequencing used immunoSEQ multiplex PCR; TCRdb keeps in-frame clones, though not all of them. The sample lists some 47,000 clones; 80% to 95% were seen once. The material sequenced was PBMCs. Every receptor here comes from a human donor in good health. Some clones in this sample may be carry-over from other donors' samples.

The chain carries TRBV7-2 and TRBJ2-2, with 10 bases that match TRBD2. The germline V gene has CDR1 SGHTA and CDR2 FQGNSA. J lost 8 bases, V lost 1 base, and 4 bases had no gene match. The CDR3 contains 15 residues. CDR3 protein: CASSLGLAGAGELFF. DNA of the CDR3: TGTGCCAGCAGCTTAGGCCTAGCGGGAGCTGGGGAGCTGTTTTTT.

The chain has TRBV6-7 and TRBJ1-5, with TRBD1 matching over 9 bases. TRBV6-7 is treated as an ORF (open reading frame) with a function not yet certain. V lost 8 bases and J lost 7; bases outside the gene matches: 12. The CDR3 consists of 15 residues. The CDR3 loop is CASPRDRVRLQPQHF. In nucleotides, the CDR3 is TGTGCCAGCCCTCGGGACAGGGTCCGACTCCAGCCCCAGCATTTT.